This TCR beta chain emerged from a study of blood T cell repertoires in COVID-19. Overall study context: Collection of acute and convalescent COVID-19 samples took place in the United States, Italy and Spain. The cDNA or gDNA used as material had been derived from T cells, B-cell-depleted T cells, or PBMCs.

In the study's own analysis: Amplified reference gene primers provided the basis for estimating nucleated cell counts. The assay was immunoSEQ multiplex PCR, and TCRdb's table has in-frame clones only and misses some. V and J calls and clone size come straight from that table; D and trimming were deduced from the DNA. The table includes about 100,000 clones, roughly 91% detected once. Patients from Seattle were sampled longitudinally, starting during active infection. The CDR3 spans 13 residues. The germline CDR1 and CDR2 sequences are SQVTM and ANQGSEA. The ends lost 6 bases at V and 3 bases at J; junction bases unmatched: 4.

This clonotype was obtained from a man between 18 and 35 years old with COVID-19, enrolled during active disease. Material: peripheral blood. The chain employs TRBV29-1 and TRBJ2-2; 7 bases agree with TRBD1. The CDR3 DNA sequence: TGCAGCGTACAAGACAGGGACACCGGGGAGCTGTTTTTT. The encoded protein is CSVQDRDTGELFF.